Following are 17 T cell receptor beta chains from one sample sequenced in a study of cytomegalovirus exposure and HLA in healthy donors. PCR was performed using 60 Vbeta and 13 Jbeta primers. Assay used: immunoSEQ multiplex PCR; TCRdb lists only in-frame clones, some missing. The repertoire holds some 240,000 clones, with about nine tenths as singletons. What was sequenced was PBMCs. The receptors were gathered from a girl aged 2 to 10 in good health and CMV-seronegative.

The V gene is TRBV10-3, the J gene TRBJ1-2; no reliable D call. The CDR3 has 15 amino acids. From germline, CDR1 is ENHRY and CDR2 SYGVKD. Trimming pared 0 bases from V and 3 bases from J, leaving 11 bases between. CDR3 nucleotides: TGTGCCATCAGTGAGTCGAGCTCTGGAGACTATGGCTACACCTTC. This encodes CAISESSSGDYGYTF.

This clone occurred once. The chain links TRBV13 to TRBJ2-1; 11 nucleotides align to TRBD2. Per the germline V gene, CDR1 is PRHDT and CDR2 is FYEKMQ (reference sequence). The CDR3 is 19 residues long. V dropped 5 bases and J dropped 4; count of bases not matched to a gene: 16. The CDR3 reads CASSIPIPSSGGLYNEQFF. The CDR3 DNA reads as TGTGCCAGCAGCATACCCATACCCTCTAGCGGGGGGCTATACAATGAGCAGTTCTTC. Using reference TRBV13 and TRBJ2-1 for the parts outside the CDR3, the full variable domain is AAGVIQSPRHLIKEKRETATLKCYPIPRHDTVYWYQQGPGQDPQFLISFYEKMQSDKGSIPDRFSAQQFSDYHSELNMSSLELGDSALYFCASSIPIPSSGGLYNEQFFGPGTRLTVL.

The rearrangement links TRBV11-1 to TRBJ1-1; perhaps TRBD1 as D (6 bases). This CDR3 is built from 14 residues. Germline V lookup: CDR1 SGHAT, CDR2 FQDESV (reference sequence). The V gene lost 8 bases and the J gene lost 0 bases, with 13 bases spanning the gap. The CDR3 sequence: CASSGETLNTEAFF. The CDR3 DNA reads as TGTGCCAGCTCAGGGGAGACACTGAACACTGAAGCTTTCTTT.

The chain joins TRBV5-1 to TRBJ2-7; 7 nucleotides match TRBD1. CDR3 length equals 15 residues. Germline-derived CDR1 and CDR2 are SGHRS and YFSETQ. With 3 bases clipped from V and 0 bases from J, the junction kept 6 bases outside the gene matches. For the CDR3, the DNA is TGCGCCAGCAGCTCATTACAGGGGATCTCCTACGAGCAGTACTTC. Translated, it gives CASSSLQGISYEQYF.

As for this clone: At one end, the junction sequence differs from germline, possibly due to a read error. The chain joins TRBV5-4 to TRBJ2-7; TRBD1 matches at 7 bases. Germline V gene data show CDR1 as SGHNT and CDR2 as YYREEE (reference sequence). This CDR3 has 16 residues. For the CDR3, the DNA is TGTACCAGCAGCTTGGTGGGACAGATCAGCTCCTACGAGCAGTACTTC. This translates into CTSSLVGQISSYEQYF.

This sequence joins TRBV27 and TRBJ2-3; TRBD2 might be the D (7 bases). Trimming took off 6 bases at V and 6 bases at J, with 16 bases between the two ends. There are 14 residues in the CDR3. Germline V lookup: CDR1 MNHEY, CDR2 SMNVEV (reference sequence). CDR3 bases: TGTGCCAGCAGGGGGGGGGCCGCCCCGGATACGCAGTATTTT. Protein: CASRGGAAPDTQYF.

The chain couples TRBV5-1 to TRBJ2-5, with 7 positions matching TRBD2. CDR3 length: 14 amino acids. CDR1 and CDR2 (germline): SGHRS, YFSETQ. Losses at the gene ends were 4 bases for V and 4 bases for J; bases not matched to a gene: 7. CDR3 in amino acids: CASSPGTIGETQYF. The CDR3 DNA is TGCGCCAGCAGCCCGGGGACTATTGGAGAGACCCAGTACTTC.

This sequence joins TRBV5-1 and TRBJ1-2; 8 nucleotides line up with TRBD1. The trim removed 0 bases at V and 6 bases at J, leaving 10 bases unmatched. Germline CDR1 SGHRS, CDR2 YFSETQ. The CDR3 spans 16 residues. This CDR3 reads CASSLVGDTGGHGYTF. CDR3 DNA sequence: TGCGCCAGCAGCTTGGTGGGAGATACAGGGGGACATGGCTACACCTTC.

The chain has TRBV27 and TRBJ1-2, with TRBD1 identical over 8 bases. Germline lookup yields CDR1 MNHEY and CDR2 SMNVEV (reference sequence). V lost 4 bases to trimming and J lost 5 bases; unmatched junction nucleotides: 12. This CDR3 comprises 16 residues. The CDR3 here is CASSSRLDREGYGYTF. CDR3 in DNA: TGTGCCAGCAGTTCCCGTCTGGACAGGGAGGGGTATGGCTACACCTTC.

The chain joins TRBV27 to TRBJ1-5; 7 nucleotides match TRBD1. Germline-derived CDR1 and CDR2 are MNHEY and SMNVEV (reference sequence). The CDR3 sequence is 14 residues long. V trimming: 2 bases; J trimming: 2 bases; junction bases outside the gene matches: 0. The CDR3 protein is CASSLGQGNQPQHF. CDR3 DNA sequence: TGTGCCAGCAGTTTAGGACAGGGCAATCAGCCCCAGCATTTT.

The chain links TRBV21-1 to TRBJ1-5; the D call of TRBD1 is as the table states it, not checked on the DNA. TRBV21-1 counts as a pseudogene. The CDR3 is 15 amino acids. The CDR3 protein is CASSKWTGSYQPQHF. Here the CDR3 DNA reads TGTGCCAGCAGCAAATGGACAGGGAGCTATCAGCCCCAGCATTTT.

The rearrangement joins TRBV7-9 to TRBJ2-2, with D tentatively TRBD2 (6 bases). CDR1 is SEHNR, CDR2 FQNEAQ, per germline (reference sequence). V lost 2 bases, J lost 5 bases, and 12 bases lay in between. This CDR3 comprises 15 residues. The CDR3 loop is CASSLYFGGTGELFF. CDR3 DNA sequence: TGTGCCAGCAGCTTATATTTCGGAGGGACCGGGGAGCTGTTTTTT. Full variable domain (rest looked up from reference TRBV7-9 and TRBJ2-2): DTGVSQNPRHKITKRGQNVTFRCDPISEHNRLYWYRQTLGQGPEFLTYFQNEAQLEKSRLLSDRFSAERPKGSFSTLEIQRTEQGDSAMYLCASSLYFGGTGELFFGEGSRLTVL.

The chain recombines TRBV6-1 with TRBJ1-4; 7 bases map to TRBD1. V was clipped by 3 bases and J by 5 bases; unmatched bases: 6. The CDR3 extends over 15 amino acids. The germline V gene encodes CDR1 MNHNS and CDR2 SASEGT. CDR3 sequence: CASSDGDRQNEKLFF. As DNA, the CDR3 is TGTGCCAGCAGTGATGGGGACAGACAAAATGAAAAACTGTTTTTT.

This clone was found once. V usage is TRBV2 and J usage is TRBJ2-7; 8 bases fit TRBD2. The trim removed 6 bases at V and 2 bases at J, leaving 6 bases unmatched. CDR3 length equals 14 residues. From germline, CDR1 is SNHLY and CDR2 FYNNEI. CDR3 bases: TGTGCCAGCAGAAAGCGGGAGCTGACCTACGAGCAGTACTTC. Its translation: CASRKRELTYEQYF.

The genes are TRBV14 and TRBJ2-6, with D unresolved. Trimming removed 6 bases from V and 2 bases from J, with 11 bases in between. From germline, CDR1 is SGHDN and CDR2 FVKESK. CDR3 length: 15 residues. The CDR3 is CASRSTDPGANVLTF. For the CDR3, the DNA is TGTGCCAGCAGATCAACAGATCCTGGGGCCAACGTCCTGACTTTC. Variable domain in full (rest from reference TRBV14 and TRBJ2-6): EAGVTQFPSHSVIEKGQTVTLRCDPISGHDNLYWYRRVMGKEIKFLLHFVKESKQDESGMPNNRFLAERTGGTYSTLKVQPAELEDSGVYFCASRSTDPGANVLTFGAGSRLTVL.

The chain employs TRBV9 and TRBJ2-2; 7 bases map to TRBD1. With 3 bases clipped from V and 2 bases from J, the junction kept 4 bases outside the gene matches. The CDR3 sequence is 15 residues long. The germline CDR1 and CDR2 sequences are SGDLS and YYNGEE. This CDR3 reads CASSGPGGNTGELFF. In DNA form, the CDR3 reads TGTGCCAGCAGCGGTCCAGGGGGTAACACCGGGGAGCTGTTTTTT.

The chain has TRBV2 and TRBJ2-4, with 8 bases lining up with TRBD1. The germline CDR1 and CDR2 sequences are SNHLY and FYNNEI. The CDR3 is 18 residues long. The V gene end was trimmed by 6 bases and the J gene end by 0 bases; junction bases not matched to a gene: 13. For the CDR3, the DNA is TGTGCCAGCAGGCGACAGGGGACATCGAATCTAGCCAAAAACATTCAGTACTTC. This encodes CASRRQGTSNLAKNIQYF.